This TCR beta chain comes out of a study of blood T cells in healthy people across ages. Study information: Template-switching capture recovered about one barcoded beta molecule per two T cells. Findings and limits, study-wide: Both higher diversity and more naive CD4+ cells marked long-lived donors when set against aged donors.

Note on this clonotype: No antigen is known for it.

The second PCR ran roughly 6 to 11 cycles with a sample-barcoded 5' primer and J-beta primers. TCRdb redid the calling of the 5' RACE reads with MiXCR, one entry per CDR3 protein. Here the sample spans about 800,000 distinct CDR3 sequences, more than 35% being singletons. CDR1 SQVTM and CDR2 ANQGSEA come from the germline V gene. V gave up 6 bases and J gave up 1 base; unmatched junction bases: 4. The CDR3 spans 15 residues. Caucasian individuals from Russia who were healthy and aged about 6 to 95 acted as donors. The source material was blood. The source of this sequence is an elderly man in good health. V usage is TRBV29-1 and J usage is TRBJ2-1; 12 nucleotides align to TRBD2. The DNA for the CDR3 is TGCAGCGTCACTAGCGGGAGGTTTTCCTACAATGAGCAGTTCTTC. Translation: CSVTSGRFSYNEQFF.